This entry lists 21 T cell receptor beta chains sequenced from one sample in a study of identifying expanded T cells in peripheral blood. The repertoire was sequenced with immunoSEQ multiplex PCR; TCRdb's copy has only in-frame clones and lacks some. This sample carries tens of thousands of clones, approximately 82% of them seen once, and the ten largest clones take roughly 15%. Source material: blood. The receptors were sampled from a person aged 18 to 70 in good health.

The chain carries TRBV6-1 and TRBJ1-5; D is unresolved. V was clipped by 5 bases and J by 3 bases, with 5 bases between them. Germline V CDR1 and CDR2: MNHNS, SASEGT. CDR3 size: 12 residues. CDR3: CASSSNNQPQHF. As DNA, the CDR3 is TGTGCCAGCAGTTCGAACAATCAGCCCCAGCATTTT.

The CDR3 DNA sequence: TGTGCCAGCAGCAAAGGACAAAGGGTAAAGACCCAGTACTTC. Translation gives CASSKGQRVKTQYF. The chain recombines TRBV7-2 with TRBJ2-5; D may be TRBD1 (5 bases). V was cut by 5 bases and J by 6 bases, with 16 bases left in between. The CDR3 covers 14 residues. The germline V gene encodes CDR1 SGHTA and CDR2 FQGNSA.

This chain links TRBV19 with TRBJ1-5; D gene unclear. CDR1 LNHDA and CDR2 SQIVND come from the germline V gene (reference sequence). There are 12 residues in the CDR3. The germline V and J ends were trimmed by 7 bases and 7 bases, with 11 bases remaining between them. Here the CDR3 reads CASTLGLQPQHF. CDR3 bases: TGTGCCAGTACGCTTGGACTACAGCCCCAGCATTTT.

The rearrangement joins TRBV18 to TRBJ1-1; D gene unclear. The CDR3 is 13 amino acids. CDR1 is KGHSH, CDR2 LQKENI, per germline. Trimming pared 8 bases from V and 4 bases from J, leaving 14 bases between. The CDR3 DNA sequence: TGTGCCAGCCAGACCGTAGGTCGCACTGAAGCTTTCTTT. Translating gives CASQTVGRTEAFF.

The rearrangement uses TRBV25-1 and TRBJ2-2, with 11 positions matching TRBD2. J gave up 5 bases and V 3 bases, and 8 bases lay outside the gene matches. The CDR3 extends over 17 amino acids. The germline V gene encodes CDR1 MGHDK and CDR2 SYGVNS. In DNA form, the CDR3 reads TGTGCCAGCAGTGACGGTAGCGGGGGGGCGCGGACCGGGGAGCTGTTTTTT. Translation gives CASSDGSGGARTGELFF. Using reference TRBV25-1 and TRBJ2-2 for the parts outside the CDR3, the full variable domain is EADIYQTPRYLVIGTGKKITLECSQTMGHDKMYWYQQDPGMELHLIHYSYGVNSTEKGDLSSESTVSRIRTEHFPLTLESARPSHTSQYLCASSDGSGGARTGELFFGEGSRLTVL.

The chain combines TRBV6-5 with TRBJ1-2, with 7 bases identical to TRBD1. The CDR3 length is 13 residues. Germline values: CDR1 MNHEY, CDR2 SVGAGI. The junction had 7 bases not matched to a gene; V was cut back by 6 bases and J by 6 bases. Here the CDR3 reads CASRNKGANGYTF. The CDR3 DNA reads TGTGCCAGCAGAAATAAGGGGGCGAATGGCTACACCTTC.

The chain employs TRBV19 and TRBJ1-2, with a weak D call TRBD1 (6 bases). The CDR3 sequence is 13 residues long. The V gene lost 8 bases and the J gene lost 0 bases, with 10 bases spanning the gap. Germline-derived CDR1 and CDR2 are LNHDA and SQIVND (reference sequence). The CDR3 bases are TGTGCCAGTTCACGGACAGCTAACTATGGCTACACCTTC. Protein sequence: CASSRTANYGYTF.

This rearrangement joins TRBV11-2 to TRBJ2-5; 7 bases match TRBD2. Germline CDR1 SGHAT, CDR2 FQNNGV. CDR3 length: 13 residues. J lost 10 bases, V lost 0 bases, and 5 bases had no gene match. This chain's CDR3 is CASSLDPSGIQYF. The CDR3 DNA is TGTGCCAGCAGCTTAGATCCTAGCGGAATCCAGTACTTC.

In this sample, this clone turned up a few times. CDR3 in amino acids: CASSSIGQGTNYGYTF. Written as DNA, the CDR3 is TGTGCCAGCAGCTCAATAGGACAGGGGACTAACTATGGCTACACCTTC. The rearrangement joins TRBV11-2 to TRBJ1-2; the match to TRBD1 covers 9 bases. From germline, CDR1 is SGHAT and CDR2 FQNNGV. The V gene end was trimmed by 4 bases and the J gene end by 0 bases; junction bases not matched to a gene: 6. The CDR3 has 16 residues.

This rearrangement joins TRBV6-5 to TRBJ1-1; 8 positions match TRBD1. This CDR3 spans 15 amino acids. Trimming cost V 8 bases and J 10 bases; bases outside gene matches: 18. Looked up from germline, CDR1 is MNHEY and CDR2 is SVGAGI. The CDR3 protein is CASRPGTGRSGGAFF. CDR3 nucleotide sequence: TGTGCCAGCCGCCCCGGGACAGGCCGCTCCGGGGGAGCTTTCTTT.

The genes are TRBV5-1 and TRBJ2-3, with TRBD2 identical over 9 bases. Germline CDR1 and CDR2: SGHRS and YFSETQ. After removal of 4 bases from V and 7 bases from J, the junction contained 7 bases not matched to a gene. The CDR3 is 14 residues long. The DNA of the CDR3 is TGCGCCAGCAGCCCCGGGACTAGCTCGAATACGCAGTATTTT. The encoded protein is CASSPGTSSNTQYF.

V is TRBV29-1 and J is TRBJ1-1; weak D call: TRBD1 (5 bases). The CDR3 runs 13 residues. V lost 6 bases, J lost 3 bases, and 14 bases lay in between. Looked up from germline, CDR1 is SQVTM and CDR2 is ANQGSEA. CDR3 residues: CSVWGEEHTEAFF. The CDR3 DNA reads TGCAGCGTCTGGGGGGAGGAGCACACTGAAGCTTTCTTT.

The V gene is TRBV6-5, the J gene TRBJ2-1; possibly TRBD2 for D (5 bases). Germline loops: CDR1 MNHEY, CDR2 SVGAGI. V gave up 2 bases and J gave up 9 bases, with 14 bases separating them. The CDR3 sequence is 14 residues long. DNA for the CDR3: TGTGCCAGCAGTTACGTTAGCCAGGCGGGTGAGCAGTTCTTC. This translates into CASSYVSQAGEQFF.

This chain connects TRBV5-6 to TRBJ1-2, with 9 bases identical to TRBD1. Germline V gene lookup returns CDR1 SGHDT and CDR2 YYEEEE. This CDR3 region has 14 residues. J lost 5 bases, V lost 4 bases, and 6 bases had no gene match. The CDR3 DNA reads TGTGCCAGCAGCAAGGGACAGGGAAGTTATGGCTACACCTTC. Protein: CASSKGQGSYGYTF.

This sequence joins TRBV6-5 and TRBJ1-1, with 11 bases identical to TRBD1. Germline loops: CDR1 MNHEY, CDR2 SVGAGI. J was trimmed by 11 bases and V by 4 bases; bases with no gene match: 6. This CDR3 contains 13 residues. The CDR3 spells CASSSDRGLLAFF. As DNA, the CDR3 is TGTGCCAGCAGTTCGGACAGGGGGCTTCTCGCTTTCTTT.

Here the CDR3 reads CASSSRVVSYEQYF. The DNA for the CDR3 is TGTGCCAGCAGCTCCAGGGTCGTCTCCTACGAGCAGTACTTC. V gene TRBV7-2 combines with J gene TRBJ2-7, with a weak D call TRBD1 (5 bases). This CDR3 is built from 14 residues. The germline V gene encodes CDR1 SGHTA and CDR2 FQGNSA. With 4 bases removed from V and 0 bases from J, the gap between germline ends came to 10 bases.

This clone was observed a few times. The rearrangement joins TRBV6-5 to TRBJ1-1; D not certain. Trimming shortened V by 3 bases and J by 4 bases, and 12 bases separated the two germline ends. Germline assignment: CDR1 MNHEY and CDR2 SVGAGI. The CDR3 is made up of 14 amino acids. CDR3 DNA: TGTGCCAGCAGTTATACCGAGGCCCGCACTGAAGCTTTCTTT. Translation: CASSYTEARTEAFF.

This chain connects TRBV6-5 to TRBJ2-7, with D unresolved. Germline values: CDR1 MNHEY, CDR2 SVGAGI. The CDR3 totals 13 residues. V was pared by 6 bases and J by 5 bases, with 14 bases between. In DNA, the CDR3 is TGTGCCAGCAGGGTCGGGCCGAGGAACGAGCAGTACGTC. As protein: CASRVGPRNEQYV.

The chain recombines TRBV28 with TRBJ1-1; TRBD1 might be the D (6 bases). From germline, CDR1 is MDHEN and CDR2 SYDVKM. The CDR3 is 15 residues long. The germline V and J ends were trimmed by 4 bases and 0 bases, with 12 bases remaining between them. The CDR3 reads CASSSGAGVNTEAFF. The DNA for the CDR3 is TGTGCCAGCAGTTCAGGGGCAGGGGTGAACACTGAAGCTTTCTTT.

The J gene is TRBJ2-7, the V gene TRBV5-1, with 14 bases identical to TRBD2. CDR3 length: 15 amino acids. The V and J ends lost 4 bases and 6 bases, in that order; junction bases with no gene match: 6. The germline CDR1 and CDR2 sequences are SGHRS and YFSETQ. The CDR3 sequence: CASSRGLAGVSEQYF. CDR3 nucleotides: TGCGCCAGCAGCAGGGGACTAGCGGGAGTATCCGAGCAGTACTTC.

This chain joins TRBV27 and TRBJ1-1; D uncertain. Deletions cut 3 bases from V and 5 bases from J, with 13 bases between. The CDR3 is 14 amino acids. Germline lookup yields CDR1 MNHEY and CDR2 SMNVEV (reference sequence). CDR3 sequence: CASSFRRRETEAFF. DNA for the CDR3: TGTGCCAGCAGTTTCCGGAGGAGAGAAACTGAAGCTTTCTTT.